The clone carrying this TCR beta chain was observed many times. Its antigen is currently unknown. The data were obtained in a study of T-cell reconstitution after alpha-beta-depleted transplantation in children. Study-level results: T cells produced anew were the main source of T-cell counts and diversity one year after transplant. Some patients showed high day-60 TCRbeta diversity, which derived from surviving recipient T cells and thymic progenitors. Expanded graft clones numbering several hundred reportedly gave rise to alpha-beta T cells about two months after transplant.

The TCRbeta library was prepared with unique molecular identifiers. TCRdb passed the PCR reads through MiXCR, listing each CDR3 protein once. Of approximately 240,000 distinct CDR3 sequences listed, about a tenth were seen once; the top ten hold over 25%. The CDR3 runs to 12 residues. Germline-derived CDR1 and CDR2 are SQVTM and ANQGSEA. V gave up 8 bases and J gave up 9 bases, with 17 bases separating them. The chain is built from TRBV29-1 and TRBJ1-5; no reliable D call. This sequence was found in a child under two years old with acute myeloid leukemia, due to receive a stem cell transplant. The sequenced sample was PBMCs, obtained before TCRalphabeta/CD19-depleted stem cell transplant. As DNA, the CDR3 is TGCAGCACTACGGACGGGTCTGGGCCCCAGCATTTT. Its protein is CSTTDGSGPQHF.